This T cell receptor beta chain originates from a study of shared clonotypes between healthy human individuals. This clone came up a few times. The method was immunoSEQ multiplex PCR; TCRdb's version includes in-frame clones alone and lacks a portion of them. The table shows under 150,000 clones, with 65% to 75% occurring only once. The sequencing sample was made of memory CD8+ T cells sorted from blood. Subset described: CD45RO+ cells pooled with CCR7-negative TemRA cells. This clonotype was sampled from a woman aged 30 to 39 in good health.

The CDR3 DNA sequence: TGTGCCAGCAGTTTAAGAAGGACAGGGCTGACTGAAGCTTTCTTT. This sequence encodes CASSLRRTGLTEAFF. The rearrangement joins TRBV28 to TRBJ1-1, with 8 bases that match TRBD1. J lost 5 bases, V lost 2 bases, and 7 bases had no gene match. CDR1 and CDR2 (germline): MDHEN, SYDVKM. The CDR3 covers 15 residues.